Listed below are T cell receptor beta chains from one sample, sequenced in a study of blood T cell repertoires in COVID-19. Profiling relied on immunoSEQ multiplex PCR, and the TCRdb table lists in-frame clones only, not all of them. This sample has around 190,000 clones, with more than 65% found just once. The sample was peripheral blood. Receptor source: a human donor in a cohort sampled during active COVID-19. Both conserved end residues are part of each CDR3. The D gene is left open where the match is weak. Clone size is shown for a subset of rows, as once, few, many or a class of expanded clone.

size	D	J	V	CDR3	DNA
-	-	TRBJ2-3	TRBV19	CASSIQASTDTQYF	TGTGCCAGTAGTATTCAGGCTAGCACAGATACGCAGTATTTT
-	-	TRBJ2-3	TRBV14	CASSLTRDTQYF	TGTGCCAGCAGCCTTACGAGAGATACGCAGTATTTT
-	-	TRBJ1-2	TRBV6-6	CASSLGSAVLSGGYTF	TGTGCCAGCAGTTTAGGTTCGGCAGTACTTTCCGGGGGCTACACCTTC
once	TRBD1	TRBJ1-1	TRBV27	CASSLRQGEAFF	TGTGCCAGCAGTTTAAGACAGGGTGAAGCTTTCTTT
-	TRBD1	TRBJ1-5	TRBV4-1	CASSQPTGGNYSNQPQHF	TGCGCCAGCAGCCAACCGACAGGGGGGAACTATAGCAATCAGCCCCAGCATTTT
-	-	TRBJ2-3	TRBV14	CASSQTLGGTRTDTQYF	TGTGCCAGCAGCCAGACGCTGGGCGGGACCCGCACAGATACGCAGTATTTT
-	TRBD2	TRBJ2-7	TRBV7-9	CASSAGTSAPYEQYF	TGTGCCAGCTCAGCCGGGACTAGTGCCCCCTACGAGCAGTACTTC
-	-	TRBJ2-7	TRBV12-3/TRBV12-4	CASSLQISYEQYF	TGTGCCAGCAGTTTACAGATCTCCTACGAGCAGTACTTC
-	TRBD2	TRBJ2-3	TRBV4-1	CASSPYRAPGLAGGPSTDTQYF	TGCGCCAGCAGCCCGTACAGGGCACCGGGACTAGCGGGAGGGCCCAGCACAGATACGCAGTATTTT
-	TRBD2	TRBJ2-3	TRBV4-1	CASSPTALAGVSDTQYF	TGCGCCAGCAGCCCGACCGCCCTAGCGGGAGTATCAGATACGCAGTATTTT
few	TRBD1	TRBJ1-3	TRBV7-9	CASSRTGGDGNTIYF	TGTGCCAGCAGCCGGACAGGGGGCGATGGAAACACCATATATTTT
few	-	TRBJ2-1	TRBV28	CASSFGFNEQFF	TGTGCCAGCAGCTTCGGTTTCAATGAGCAGTTCTTC
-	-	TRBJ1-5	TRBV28	CASSGTISNQPQHF	TGTGCCAGCAGTGGGACAATAAGCAATCAGCCCCAGCATTTT
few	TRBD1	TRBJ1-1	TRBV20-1	CSASADRGKFEAFF	TGCAGTGCTAGTGCCGACAGGGGGAAGTTTGAAGCTTTCTTT
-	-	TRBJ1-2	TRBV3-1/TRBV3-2	CASNQGRGEGYTF	TGTGCCAGCAACCAGGGGAGGGGTGAGGGCTACACCTTC